The entry below describes one TCR beta chain. Its antigen is not known. Each CDR3 protein gets one entry after TCRdb re-called the reads with MiXCR. The sample holds 650,000 to 900,000 distinct CDR3 sequences, around a third seen once. The CDR3 totals 15 residues. Trimming cost V 0 bases and J 7 bases, with 13 bases left between them. CDR1 is ENHRY, CDR2 SYGVKD, per germline. This entry belongs to a study of T cell repertoires in cytomegalovirus infection. The material was cultured CD8+ T cells from PBMCs, obtained from culture after CMV antigen stimulation. V usage is TRBV10-3 and J usage is TRBJ1-5; D is unresolved. The TCR originated in a human donor in good health (CMV status not recorded). Some clones in this sample may be carry-over from other donors' samples. This chain's CDR3 is CAISESLNGDQPQHF. In DNA, the CDR3 is TGTGCCATCAGTGAGTCACTAAACGGTGACCAGCCCCAGCATTTT.